This is a list of T cell receptor beta chains from one sample in a study of blood T cell repertoires in COVID-19. Generated by immunoSEQ multiplex PCR, the TCRdb table keeps only in-frame clones and is missing some. The sample lists some 140,000 clones, approximately 83% occurring once. Input material: peripheral blood. The receptors stem from a woman between 55 and 75 years old with acute or convalescent COVID-19. The CDR3 runs from the conserved cysteine through the conserved F or W. The D gene is left open where the match is weak. Some rows mark clone size as missing; the rest say once, few, many or name a class of expanded clone.

d_gene	abundance	v_gene	j_gene	CDR3aa	CDR3nt
TRBD2	NA	TRBV13	TRBJ2-3	CASSTRLAGSTDTQYF	TGTGCCAGCAGCACGCGACTAGCGGGGAGCACAGATACGCAGTATTTT
NA	NA	TRBV11-2	TRBJ2-2	CASSLFQGGIPGELFF	TGTGCCAGCAGCTTATTCCAGGGAGGAATACCCGGGGAGCTGTTTTTT
TRBD1	NA	TRBV25-1	TRBJ1-5	CASSDAGTGVNQPQHF	TGTGCCAGCAGCGACGCAGGGACAGGGGTGAATCAGCCCCAGCATTTT
TRBD1	NA	TRBV6-5	TRBJ1-5	CASSPDRASNQPQHF	TGTGCCAGCAGTCCGGACAGGGCTAGCAATCAGCCCCAGCATTTT
TRBD1	NA	TRBV15	TRBJ1-5	CATSRDRGIGNQPQHF	TGTGCCACCAGCAGGGACAGGGGCATTGGCAATCAGCCCCAGCATTTT
TRBD1	once	TRBV2	TRBJ1-2	CASSELGTGEYGYTF	TGTGCCAGCAGTGAATTGGGGACAGGGGAATATGGCTACACCTTC
NA	few	TRBV5-1	TRBJ2-5	CASSWRSDRSQETQYF	TGCGCCAGCAGCTGGAGATCCGACAGGTCCCAAGAGACCCAGTACTTC
NA	NA	TRBV24-1	TRBJ1-4	CATSEQGIQLFF	TGTGCCACCAGCGAACAGGGTATACAACTGTTTTTT
NA	NA	TRBV11-2	TRBJ2-3	CASSILGGTDTQYF	TGTGCCAGCAGCATCCTCGGGGGCACAGATACGCAGTATTTT
NA	NA	TRBV9	TRBJ2-2	CASSVATTVKTGELFF	TGTGCCAGCAGCGTAGCTACGACAGTGAAAACCGGGGAGCTGTTTTTT
NA	few	TRBV12-3/TRBV12-4	TRBJ2-2	CASRMSTGELFF	TGTGCCAGCAGAATGAGCACCGGGGAGCTGTTTTTT
NA	NA	TRBV29-1	TRBJ1-3	CSVEDPRLGSGNTIYF	TGCAGCGTTGAAGATCCGCGTCTTGGCTCTGGAAACACCATATATTTT
NA	NA	TRBV28	TRBJ2-5	CASRPPGFETQYF	TGTGCCAGCAGGCCCCCAGGATTCGAGACCCAGTACTTC
NA	NA	TRBV5-1	TRBJ2-2	CASSLVPNTGELFF	TGCGCCAGCAGCTTGGTCCCAAACACCGGGGAGCTGTTTTTT
NA	NA	TRBV29-1	TRBJ2-3	CSVVQAAHTDTQYF	TGCAGCGTTGTCCAGGCCGCTCACACAGATACGCAGTATTTT
TRBD1	NA	TRBV19	TRBJ1-5	CASRTGTGPSGQPQHF	TGTGCCAGTAGGACCGGGACAGGGCCCTCGGGGCAGCCCCAGCATTTT
NA	NA	TRBV18	TRBJ1-6	CASSPAGYNSPLHF	TGTGCCAGCTCACCAGCAGGTTATAATTCACCCCTCCACTTT
NA	few	TRBV24-1	TRBJ1-2	CATSDSFPPFAGNYGYTF	TGTGCCACCAGTGACTCCTTCCCCCCTTTCGCCGGGAACTATGGCTACACCTTC